This record concerns one T cell receptor (beta chain) sequence. These data come from a study of cytomegalovirus exposure and HLA in healthy donors. PCR was performed using 60 Vbeta and 13 Jbeta primers. Measured with immunoSEQ multiplex PCR; TCRdb has only the in-frame clones, and not every one. This table has about 87,000 clones, about 68% appearing once. The receptor was derived from a young man in good health and CMV-seropositive. Sequenced input: PBMCs.

CDR3 nucleotide sequence: TGTGCCAGCAGCGTAGGGAGGGAGACTGGGGCCAACGTCCTGACTTTC. This sequence encodes CASSVGRETGANVLTF. This sequence joins TRBV9 and TRBJ2-6; the D gene is possibly TRBD2 (6 bases). With 0 bases removed from V and 2 bases from J, the gap between germline ends came to 9 bases. The germline V gene has CDR1 SGDLS and CDR2 YYNGEE. This CDR3 contains 16 residues.